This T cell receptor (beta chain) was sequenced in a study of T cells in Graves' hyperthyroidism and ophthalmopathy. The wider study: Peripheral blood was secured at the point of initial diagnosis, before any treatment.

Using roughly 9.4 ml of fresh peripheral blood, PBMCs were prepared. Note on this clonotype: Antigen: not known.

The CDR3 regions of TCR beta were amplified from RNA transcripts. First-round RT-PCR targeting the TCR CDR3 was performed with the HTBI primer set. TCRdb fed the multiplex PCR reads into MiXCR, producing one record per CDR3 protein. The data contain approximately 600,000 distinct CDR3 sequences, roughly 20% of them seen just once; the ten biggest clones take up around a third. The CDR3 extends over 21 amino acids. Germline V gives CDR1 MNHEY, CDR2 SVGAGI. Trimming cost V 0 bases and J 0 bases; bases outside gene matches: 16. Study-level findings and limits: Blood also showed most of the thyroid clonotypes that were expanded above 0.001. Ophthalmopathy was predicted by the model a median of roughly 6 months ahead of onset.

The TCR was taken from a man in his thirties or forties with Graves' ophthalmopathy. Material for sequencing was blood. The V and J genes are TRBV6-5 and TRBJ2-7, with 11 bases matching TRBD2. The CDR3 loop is CASSYSPWTSGPSPYSYEQYF. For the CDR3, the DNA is TGTGCCAGCAGTTACTCCCCTTGGACTAGCGGGCCATCCCCTTACTCCTACGAGCAGTACTTC.